The subject of this entry is one T cell receptor (beta chain). Original analysis: Amplification of reference gene primers was used by the study to estimate nucleated cell counts. Using immunoSEQ multiplex PCR, the repertoire was profiled, and TCRdb retains in-frame clones only, with some absent. V, J and clone size were drawn from that table, and D and trimming were deduced from the DNA. Among 150,000 to 200,000 clones listed, 80% to 85% were seen once. The sample originates from a study of blood T cell repertoires in COVID-19. The overall study: The study drew acute and convalescent COVID-19 samples from the United States, Italy and Spain. From T cells, B-cell-depleted T cells, or PBMCs came the material, which was cDNA or gDNA.

The sample comprised PBMCs or T cells enriched from blood (not recorded which). The TCR was taken from a woman between 25 and 40 years old who had been exposed to COVID-19.

CDR3 residues: CASSPRTQQSFGYTF. Here the CDR3 DNA reads TGTGCCAGCTCACCCAGGACACAGCAATCTTTTGGCTACACCTTC. V gene TRBV18 combines with J gene TRBJ1-2; perhaps TRBD1 as D (5 bases). Germline V gene sequence: CDR1 KGHSH, CDR2 LQKENI. The CDR3 has 15 amino acids. The germline V and J ends were trimmed by 3 bases and 7 bases, with 18 bases remaining between them. The variable domain in full, completed from reference TRBV18 and TRBJ1-2, reads NAGVMQNPRHLVRRRGQEARLRCSPMKGHSHVYWYRQLPEEGLKFMVYLQKENIIDESGMPKERFSAEFPKEGPSILRIQQVVRGDSAAYFCASSPRTQQSFGYTFGSGTRLTVV.